This T cell receptor beta chain was sequenced for a study of cytomegalovirus exposure and HLA in healthy donors (dated by TCRdb to the late 2010s). At the level of the whole study: The roughly 650 repertoires of the first cohort and the 120 validation repertoires were produced on the same platform, according to a later analysis. The study aimed to test whether cataloging public T cell receptors could reveal signatures of past pathogen exposure. A separate validation cohort of approximately 120 different subjects was used in addition to the roughly 700-subject first cohort. To predict cytomegalovirus infection status, the study brought together high-throughput TCR immunosequencing, statistical association of individual TCRs with disease status, and machine learning. The investigation overall reported the following: Three of the identified cytomegalovirus-associated TCR beta chains were confirmed in vitro to be specific for cytomegalovirus antigens. A later analysis lacked HLA typing for the validation cohort, so it scored co-occurrence in that cohort across all 130 or so repertoires. In both the original and validation cohorts, the classifier was reported to diagnose cytomegalovirus status with high specificity and sensitivity. In the study, approximately 160 TCR beta chains were listed as associated with cytomegalovirus. Most TCR sequences were observed very rarely across donors, whereas some public TCRs were present in many individuals. According to the authors, the approach could potentially be generalized to other disease states and immunological phenotypes. Subsequent analysis determined that TCRs grouped into clusters in the first cohort also showed a tendency toward co-occurrence across the roughly 110 validation repertoires, and 85% to 95% of cluster scores exceeded 0.

Donors formed part of the validation cohort, which comprised 120 or so subjects and was distinct from the first cohort of 550 to 850 subjects. Library construction relied on the immunoSEQ multiplex PCR assay. Per the original workflow: To diagnose cytomegalovirus status from the catalog of TCR beta chain sequences, a statistical classification framework was built. TCRdb re-hosts the immuneACCESS table, in-frame sequences only. Its copies lack some clones; in the studies checked, an unresolved V gene accounts for under half of them, and the cause for the rest is not known. The DNA was the basis for D and trimming; V, J and clone size are from that table. The sample table holds roughly 180,000 clones, of which more than 75% were seen once. Of the sample, around 6.7% is held by the ten largest clones. Concerning this clone itself: The antigen it binds to is not known. Base qualities were left out, and no much larger clone turns up one base away.

Trimming removed 3 bases from V and 5 bases from J; the gene matches leave 6 bases unexplained. The CDR3 covers 16 residues, taking in both the cysteine and the phenylalanine. CDR3 DNA only is kept here, 48 bases in frame from base 1. From the germline V gene, CDR1 is KGHSH and CDR2 is LQKENI. This clonotype was sampled from a man between 18 and 29 years old in good health and CMV-seropositive. The source material was PBMCs. The chain is assembled from TRBV18 and TRBJ2-7; 14 central bases correspond to TRBD2. The DNA reads TGTGCCAGCTCACCGCCGGGACTAGCGGGAGTCCACGAGCAGTACTTC. The encoded protein is CASSPPGLAGVHEQYF.